These 19 T cell receptor beta chains were all obtained from the same sample, sequenced in a study of blood T cell repertoires in COVID-19. The data were produced by immunoSEQ multiplex PCR, yet TCRdb's version contains in-frame clones alone and is incomplete. Of approximately 210,000 clones in the sample, approximately 84% were seen once. The sequenced sample was peripheral blood. The receptors here all came from a woman aged 45 to 65 with active or convalescent COVID-19.

This clone showed up just a few times. The chain uses TRBV19 and TRBJ2-1; 10 bases fit TRBD2. CDR1 LNHDA and CDR2 SQIVND come from the germline V gene (reference sequence). The CDR3 has 18 amino acids. Losses at the gene ends were 4 bases for V and 6 bases for J; bases not matched to a gene: 15. The CDR3 nucleotides read TGTGCCAGTAGTAAGGGTCTAGCGGGAGAATGGCGAGCCAATGAGCAGTTCTTC. Encoded protein: CASSKGLAGEWRANEQFF.

This chain links TRBV24-1 with TRBJ1-2, with TRBD1 as a possible D gene (5 bases). Germline V CDR1 and CDR2: KGHDR, SFDVKD. Trimming took off 2 bases at V and 8 bases at J, with 11 bases between the two ends. The CDR3 is 13 amino acids. This CDR3 is CATSDSEWGGYTF. CDR3 coding DNA: TGTGCCACCAGTGATTCCGAGTGGGGCGGCTACACCTTC.

This sequence joins TRBV5-1 and TRBJ1-6; D unresolved. Germline V CDR1 and CDR2: SGHRS, YFSETQ. V was trimmed by 0 bases and J by 6 bases, leaving 16 bases between them. The CDR3 runs to 17 residues. CDR3 protein: CASSLESLERPNSPLHF. The CDR3 DNA follows: TGCGCCAGCAGCTTGGAATCCCTGGAGCGACCTAATTCACCCCTCCACTTT.

This clone was counted a single time. The gene calls are TRBV19 and TRBJ1-2, with 7 positions matching TRBD1. Germline loops: CDR1 LNHDA, CDR2 SQIVND (reference sequence). Trimming took 9 bases from V and 7 from J; bases not matched to a gene: 11. CDR3 length: 13 amino acids. This chain's CDR3 is CASASGTEFGYTF. The CDR3 region has the DNA TGTGCCAGCGCCTCCGGGACAGAATTTGGCTACACCTTC.

The chain has TRBV5-4 and TRBJ2-5; no definite D call. Per the germline V gene, CDR1 is SGHNT and CDR2 is YYREEE (reference sequence). CDR3 size: 14 residues. V lost 3 bases, J lost 3 bases, and 12 bases lay in between. CDR3 in amino acids: CASSYDLGEETQYF. DNA for the CDR3: TGTGCCAGCAGCTACGACTTAGGAGAAGAGACCCAGTACTTC.

The DNA of the CDR3 is TGCGCCAGCAGCTTGGCCTCTGGGATGACAGGGTCCTACAATGAGCAGTTCTTC. Protein: CASSLASGMTGSYNEQFF. V is TRBV5-1 and J is TRBJ2-1; TRBD1 matches 7 bases. Trimming at V came to 0 bases and at J to 1 base, leaving 10 bases not matched to a gene. The CDR3 has 18 residues. The germline gives CDR1 SGHRS, CDR2 YFSETQ.

This clone has only a few counts. The chain uses TRBV2 and TRBJ1-2; D not resolved. The CDR3 contains 13 residues. Germline loops: CDR1 SNHLY, CDR2 FYNNEI. The V and J ends lost 3 bases and 4 bases respectively, with 9 bases between them. The CDR3 loop is CASSEGRIYGYTF. CDR3 sequence (DNA): TGTGCCAGCAGTGAGGGGAGGATCTATGGCTACACCTTC.

The chain combines TRBV6-5 with TRBJ1-3, with D unresolved. The CDR3 loop spans 16 amino acids. Germline CDR1 is MNHEY and CDR2 is SVGAGI. Deletions cut 0 bases from V and 0 bases from J, with 9 bases between. CDR3 sequence (DNA): TGTGCCAGCAGTTACTCGATCAGGTCCTCTGGAAACACCATATATTTT. Protein sequence: CASSYSIRSSGNTIYF.

The J gene is TRBJ2-1, the V gene TRBV28; possibly TRBD2 for D (7 bases). CDR1 and CDR2 (germline): MDHEN, SYDVKM. The CDR3 runs 14 residues. V lost 6 bases to trimming and J lost 10 bases, with 19 bases between them. CDR3 sequence reads: CASSMRGERGEQFF. Written as DNA, the CDR3 is TGTGCCAGCAGCATGAGGGGGGAGCGGGGCGAGCAGTTCTTC.

V is TRBV5-1 and J is TRBJ2-4; 7 bases agree with TRBD1. The CDR3 consists of 17 residues. V gave up 0 bases and J gave up 8 bases; unmatched junction bases: 14. Per germline, CDR1 SGHRS and CDR2 YFSETQ. For the CDR3, the DNA is TGCGCCAGCAGCTTGGACGCCGGGACAGCCCATGGAGACATTCAGTACTTC. It yields the protein CASSLDAGTAHGDIQYF.

The V and J genes are TRBV11-2 and TRBJ2-5, with 12 bases aligning to TRBD2. Trimming at V came to 3 bases and at J to 4 bases, leaving 6 bases not matched to a gene. Germline V lookup: CDR1 SGHAT, CDR2 FQNNGV. There are 16 residues in the CDR3. The CDR3 bases are TGTGCCAGCAGCTTTGGCCTGACTAGCGGGAGAGAGACCCAGTACTTC. This translates into CASSFGLTSGRETQYF.

This sequence joins TRBV19 and TRBJ2-6; maybe TRBD1 (6 bases). Germline CDR1 is LNHDA and CDR2 is SQIVND (reference sequence). The CDR3 loop spans 16 amino acids. V lost 3 bases and J lost 3, with 12 bases in between. This chain's CDR3 is CASSMPGAYGANVLTF. The CDR3, as DNA: TGTGCCAGTAGTATGCCAGGGGCGTATGGGGCCAACGTCCTGACTTTC.

The V and J genes are TRBV2 and TRBJ2-3, with 11 bases identical to TRBD2. After removal of 4 bases from V and 12 bases from J, the junction contained 9 bases not matched to a gene. CDR3 length: 14 amino acids. Per the germline V gene, CDR1 is SNHLY and CDR2 is FYNNEI. CDR3 residues: CASSVSSGGSAQYF. The CDR3 DNA reads as TGTGCCAGCAGTGTGTCTAGCGGGGGGAGCGCACAGTATTTT.

The rearrangement joins TRBV27 to TRBJ1-5; 7 bases match TRBD1. The germline CDR1 and CDR2 sequences are MNHEY and SMNVEV (reference sequence). The CDR3 totals 16 residues. The V and J ends lost 4 bases and 4 bases, in that order; junction bases with no gene match: 10. CDR3 sequence: CASSSLTGQRNQPQHF. The CDR3 bases are TGTGCCAGCAGTTCCCTGACGGGACAGCGAAATCAGCCCCAGCATTTT.

The chain is built from TRBV6-5 and TRBJ2-2; D is unresolved. The CDR3 runs to 15 residues. Germline lookup yields CDR1 MNHEY and CDR2 SVGAGI. V was pared by 3 bases and J by 5 bases, with 13 bases between. The CDR3 protein is CASSYKTPQTGELFF. CDR3 coding DNA: TGTGCCAGCAGTTATAAGACTCCCCAAACCGGGGAGCTGTTTTTT.

The rearrangement uses TRBV5-1 and TRBJ1-6; no reliable D call. Deletions cut 0 bases from V and 7 bases from J, with 11 bases between. This CDR3 comprises 15 residues. Germline CDR1 and CDR2: SGHRS and YFSETQ. This CDR3 reads CASSLVNSGNSPLHF. DNA of the CDR3: TGCGCCAGCAGCTTGGTAAACTCGGGGAATTCACCCCTCCACTTT.

The rearrangement joins TRBV2 to TRBJ1-3; D is unclear. This CDR3 contains 12 residues. The germline CDR1 and CDR2 sequences are SNHLY and FYNNEI. Trimming took off 6 bases at V and 5 bases at J, with 8 bases between the two ends. CDR3 loop: CASSPPRNTIYF. The CDR3 DNA reads as TGTGCCAGCAGCCCCCCAAGAAACACCATATATTTT. The variable domain in full, with the rest retrieved from reference TRBV2 and TRBJ1-3, is EPEVTQTPSHQVTQMGQEVILRCVPISNHLYFYWYRQILGQKVEFLVSFYNNEISEKSEIFDDQFSVERPDGSNFTLKIRSTKLEDSAMYFCASSPPRNTIYFGEGSWLTVV.

The chain carries TRBV11-2 and TRBJ1-2; 8 bases map to TRBD1. The CDR3 consists of 16 residues. CDR1 is SGHAT and CDR2 is FQNNGV in the germline V gene. V was pared by 5 bases and J by 4 bases, with 12 bases of the junction left unmatched. The CDR3, as DNA: TGTGCCAGCAGCGGGGGAAGACAGGGGACGACCTATGGCTACACCTTC. Translation gives CASSGGRQGTTYGYTF.

This clone was seen more than once but under ten times. This chain connects TRBV12-3 or TRBV12-4 to TRBJ1-1; D gene unclear. V dropped 5 bases and J dropped 3 bases, with 4 bases sitting between them. There are 11 residues in the CDR3. The CDR3 nucleotides read TGTGCCAGCAGTCGGGACACTGAAGCTTTCTTT. Encoded protein: CASSRDTEAFF.